The sequence of this T cell receptor beta chain was determined in a study of cytomegalovirus exposure and HLA in healthy donors. Study outcomes and limitations: Earlier results showed most TCR beta V segments being productive about 87% or about 30% of the time. Sequencing depth across donors, presence/absence analyses assumed, was roughly uniform.

In the case of this clone: What it binds is not known.

Both 60 Vbeta primers and 13 Jbeta primers went into the PCR. Some clones are missing from TCRdb's copy, which holds only in-frame ones; the method was immunoSEQ multiplex PCR. The sample has roughly 150,000 clones, approximately 70% seen once; the top ten hold under 5.5%. The CDR3 consists of 18 residues. Germline V gene sequence: CDR1 SGHDT, CDR2 YYEEEE. The ends were cut back, 4 bases at V and 4 bases at J, with 26 bases in the middle. Each of the donors was a healthy bone marrow donor. The gene calls are TRBV5-6 and TRBJ1-1; D perhaps matches TRBD1 (5 bases). The source material was PBMCs. The sequence was obtained from a man aged 18 to 29 in good health and CMV-seropositive. The DNA for the CDR3 is TGTGCCAGCAGCGGAGGGAGGGGACGTGCATTCGCGGGCACTGAAGCTTTCTTT. Amino acid sequence: CASSGGRGRAFAGTEAFF.